The 4 T cell receptor beta chains below come from one sample, sequenced in a study of human T cells and chemical hapten exposure. RNA extraction used unfractionated whole blood as the source of total RNA. TCRdb re-analysed the 5' RACE reads in MiXCR, keeping a single row per CDR3 protein. The sample gives 110,000 or so distinct CDR3 sequences, 15% to 20% of which show up once; around 2.7% is in the top ten. These receptors were taken from a human donor in good health.

This clonotype has only a few counts. This chain uses TRBV20-1 with TRBJ1-5, with D perhaps matching TRBD1 (6 bases). Trimming shortened V by 4 bases and J by 5 bases, and 21 bases separated the two germline ends. Germline V gene sequence: CDR1 DFQATT, CDR2 SNEGSKA (reference sequence). CDR3 length equals 16 residues. The CDR3 loop reads CSAMHLAAGDYQPQHF. The CDR3 nucleotides are TGCAGTGCTATGCACCTGGCGGCAGGGGATTATCAGCCCCAGCATTTT.

This clonotype showed up just a few times. V and J are TRBV12-3 or TRBV12-4 and TRBJ2-2; D gene uncertain. Trimming removed 6 bases at V and 4 bases at J, with 6 bases between. The CDR3 length is 12 residues. In DNA, the CDR3 is TGTGCCAGCAGGATGAGCACCGGGGAGCTGTTTTTT. Translation: CASRMSTGELFF.

This clonotype was counted only a few times. The chain combines TRBV29-1 with TRBJ2-3; D is undetermined. Germline CDR1 SQVTM, CDR2 ANQGSEA. The CDR3 length is 12 residues. CDR3 sequence (DNA): TGCAGTACCGGTGGGGGCACAGATACGCAGTATTTT. It yields the protein CSTGGGTDTQYF.

This CDR3 is CASSYSLGGAGLGSGANVLTF. As DNA, the CDR3 is TGTGCCAGCAGTTACTCTTTGGGGGGAGCCGGGCTCGGCTCTGGGGCCAACGTCCTGACTTTC. The V gene is TRBV6-5, the J gene TRBJ2-6, with D maybe TRBD2 (6 bases). Germline assignment: CDR1 MNHEY and CDR2 SVGAGI. The length of the CDR3 is 21 residues. The ends were cut back, 0 bases at V and 0 bases at J, with 21 bases in the middle.